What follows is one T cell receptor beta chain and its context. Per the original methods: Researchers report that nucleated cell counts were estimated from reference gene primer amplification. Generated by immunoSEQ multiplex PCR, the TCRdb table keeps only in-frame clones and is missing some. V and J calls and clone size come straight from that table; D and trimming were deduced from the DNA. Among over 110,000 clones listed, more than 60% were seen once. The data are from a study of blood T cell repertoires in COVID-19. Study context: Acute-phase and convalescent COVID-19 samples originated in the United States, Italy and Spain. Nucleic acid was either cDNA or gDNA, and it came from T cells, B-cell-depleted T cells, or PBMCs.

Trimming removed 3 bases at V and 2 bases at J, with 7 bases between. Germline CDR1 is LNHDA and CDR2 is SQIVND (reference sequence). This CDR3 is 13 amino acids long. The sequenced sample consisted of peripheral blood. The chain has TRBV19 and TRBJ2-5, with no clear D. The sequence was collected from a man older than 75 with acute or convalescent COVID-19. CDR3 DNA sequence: TGTGCCAGTAGTATTCCCGGTCAAGAGACCCAGTACTTC. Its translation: CASSIPGQETQYF.